This TCR beta chain was sequenced for a study of cytomegalovirus exposure and HLA in healthy donors. Study-wide points: There were some 150 TCR beta chains listed as cytomegalovirus-associated. In the roughly 130 validation repertoires, a later analysis found that first-cohort TCR clusters tended to co-occur.

The donors were part of the roughly 120-subject validation cohort, which stood apart from the roughly 670-subject first cohort. A remark on this clone: The antigen remains unidentified.

Profiling relied on immunoSEQ multiplex PCR, and the TCRdb table lists in-frame clones only, not all of them. The sample consists of about 98,000 clones, around 85% of them appearing once. The specimen sequenced was PBMCs. The clonotype comes from a woman aged 25 to 39 in good health and CMV-seronegative.

In DNA, the CDR3 is TGTGCCAGTAGTAAGGCGGATGAGCAGTTCTTC. Translation gives CASSKADEQFF. The chain employs TRBV19 and TRBJ2-1; D is unclear. The V gene's germline CDR1 is LNHDA and CDR2 SQIVND (reference sequence). The CDR3 totals 11 residues. Trimming removed 4 bases at V and 8 bases at J, with 6 bases between.